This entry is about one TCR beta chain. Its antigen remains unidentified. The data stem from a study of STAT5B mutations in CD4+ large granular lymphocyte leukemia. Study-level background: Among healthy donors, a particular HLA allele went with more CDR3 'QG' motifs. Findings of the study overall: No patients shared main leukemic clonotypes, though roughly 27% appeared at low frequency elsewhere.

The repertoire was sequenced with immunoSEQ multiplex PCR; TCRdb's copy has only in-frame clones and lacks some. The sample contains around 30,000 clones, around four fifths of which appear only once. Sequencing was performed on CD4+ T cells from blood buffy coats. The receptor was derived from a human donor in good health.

This CDR3 is CASSLDRGFGNTIYF. For the CDR3, the DNA is TGTGCCAGCAGCTTAGACAGGGGGTTTGGAAACACCATATATTTT. The chain carries TRBV7-6 and TRBJ1-3; 8 nucleotides agree with TRBD1. The V gene end was trimmed by 1 base and the J gene end by 3 bases; junction bases not matched to a gene: 2. Germline V gene sequence: CDR1 SGHVS, CDR2 FNYEAQ. The CDR3 covers 15 residues.